Listed here are 21 T cell receptor beta chains from one sample, sequenced in a study of T cell responses to AZD1222 COVID-19 vaccine. This table comes from immunoSEQ multiplex PCR, and its TCRdb copy is limited to in-frame clones, with some not included. The sample has some 120,000 clones, 80% to 90% seen once; the top ten hold around 6%. The specimen was peripheral blood, collected on day 0 of AZD1222 vaccination. These receptors came from an adult in good health.

This chain links TRBV21-1 with TRBJ2-7; no DNA check was done on the table's D call, TRBD2. TRBV21-1 corresponds to a pseudogene. This CDR3 is built from 16 residues. The CDR3 bases are TGTGCCAGCAGCAAAGCAGGACGGGAAGACTCCTACGAGCAGTACTTC. Encoded protein: CASSKAGREDSYEQYF.

This chain connects TRBV28 to TRBJ1-1, with D possibly being TRBD1 (6 bases). Germline V gene data show CDR1 as MDHEN and CDR2 as SYDVKM. The CDR3 extends over 17 amino acids. The germline V and J ends were trimmed by 4 bases and 5 bases, with 23 bases remaining between them. The CDR3 DNA is TGTGCCAGCAGTTCCCCTCCCGGCTGGAGGGGGGAAACTGAAGCTTTCTTT. Translated, it gives CASSSPPGWRGETEAFF.

The chain is built from TRBV12-3 or TRBV12-4 and TRBJ1-5, with D unresolved. The CDR3 is 13 amino acids. Trimming left V 3 bases short and J 6 bases short, with 9 bases between. The DNA for the CDR3 is TGTGCCAGCAGTTTTTCCGGGGTTCAGCCCCAGCATTTT. Translation gives CASSFSGVQPQHF.

The V call is TRBV10-3, the J call TRBJ1-4; 10 bases match TRBD1. The CDR3 contains 14 residues. The germline CDR1 and CDR2 sequences are ENHRY and SYGVKD. V lost 5 bases and J lost 6; bases outside the gene matches: 3. CDR3 residues: CAISPGQGHEKLFF. DNA of the CDR3: TGTGCCATCAGTCCGGGACAGGGGCATGAAAAACTGTTTTTT.

This clone occurred once. The CDR3, as DNA: TGTGCCAGCAGCCCGCGGACAGGGGCCACACCGGAGCAGTACTTC. Protein sequence: CASSPRTGATPEQYF. V and J are TRBV3-1 (or the pseudogene TRBV3-2) and TRBJ2-7, with 9 bases identical to TRBD1. The CDR3 consists of 15 residues. Unmatched junction bases numbered 11, after V lost 4 bases and J lost 7 bases. Germline CDR1 reads LGHDT; CDR2 reads YNNKEL (reference sequence).

The genes are TRBV27 and TRBJ1-6, with D perhaps matching TRBD1 (6 bases). The ends were cut back, 3 bases at V and 9 bases at J, with 18 bases in the middle. Germline loops: CDR1 MNHEY, CDR2 SMNVEV (reference sequence). CDR3 length: 16 residues. The CDR3 loop is CASSLSSGGIGSPLHF. In nucleotides, the CDR3 is TGTGCCAGCAGTTTGTCCTCTGGGGGCATCGGTTCACCCCTCCACTTT.

The chain carries TRBV5-1 and TRBJ1-1; D call uncertain. V lost 4 bases to trimming and J lost 0 bases, with 7 bases between them. CDR1 is SGHRS, CDR2 YFSETQ, per germline. The CDR3 runs 13 residues. The CDR3 DNA reads TGCGCCAGCAGCATCGGCATGAACACTGAAGCTTTCTTT. It codes for CASSIGMNTEAFF.

In this sample, this clone turned up once. This rearrangement joins TRBV14 to TRBJ1-5, with a tentative D call TRBD1 (5 bases). The CDR3 is 16 residues long. In germline, CDR1 is SGHDN, CDR2 FVKESK. The ends were cut back, 0 bases at V and 2 bases at J, with 11 bases in the middle. CDR3 in DNA: TGTGCCAGCAGCCAAGAGGGATCCAGGGGCAATCAGCCCCAGCATTTT. Protein sequence: CASSQEGSRGNQPQHF. The complete variable domain, with remaining parts taken from reference TRBV14 and TRBJ1-5, reads EAGVTQFPSHSVIEKGQTVTLRCDPISGHDNLYWYRRVMGKEIKFLLHFVKESKQDESGMPNNRFLAERTGGTYSTLKVQPAELEDSGVYFCASSQEGSRGNQPQHFGDGTRLSIL.

The chain employs TRBV19 and TRBJ1-5, with D perhaps TRBD1 (6 bases). The CDR3 has 16 amino acids. CDR1 and CDR2 from the germline V gene are LNHDA and SQIVND (reference sequence). The V and J ends lost 3 bases and 0 bases respectively, with 12 bases between them. As DNA, the CDR3 is TGTGCCAGTAGTATTAGGCCGGGACATAGCAATCAGCCCCAGCATTTT. The encoded protein is CASSIRPGHSNQPQHF.

V and J are TRBV19 and TRBJ1-5, with 8 bases aligning to TRBD1. V shed 6 bases and J 7 bases; nucleotides not matched to a gene: 2. Germline CDR1 LNHDA, CDR2 SQIVND (reference sequence). The CDR3 runs 12 residues. The DNA of the CDR3 is TGTGCCAGTAGGACAGGGGTACAGCCCCAGCATTTT. This translates into CASRTGVQPQHF.

V usage is TRBV4-1 and J usage is TRBJ1-5, with a possible D match to TRBD1 (5 bases). The V end lost 0 bases, the J end lost 0 bases, and 12 bases lay between the germline ends. CDR3 length equals 17 residues. The germline CDR1 and CDR2 sequences are MGHRA and YSYEKL. The CDR3 DNA sequence: TGCGCCAGCAGCCAAGATTCGGACACTTATAGCAATCAGCCCCAGCATTTT. It codes for CASSQDSDTYSNQPQHF.

The genes are TRBV19 and TRBJ1-5; 8 positions agree with TRBD1. Looked up from germline, CDR1 is LNHDA and CDR2 is SQIVND (reference sequence). The CDR3 runs 15 residues. V trimming: 10 bases; J trimming: 7 bases; junction bases outside the gene matches: 15. For the CDR3, the DNA is TGTGCCACCTCCGGACGGACAGGGCAAGAACAGCCCCAGCATTTT. This codes for CATSGRTGQEQPQHF.

This chain links TRBV7-8 with TRBJ1-1; D ambiguous. The ends were cut back, 1 base at V and 5 bases at J, with 14 bases in the middle. Germline V gives CDR1 SGHVS, CDR2 FQNEAQ. The length of the CDR3 is 15 residues. The CDR3 is CASSLVGTSRTEAFF. CDR3 DNA: TGTGCCAGCAGCTTAGTGGGAACCAGTCGGACTGAAGCTTTCTTT.

The chain couples TRBV6-5 to TRBJ2-1; TRBD2 matches 13 bases. This CDR3 has 14 amino acids. V was pared by 6 bases and J by 9 bases, with 5 bases of the junction left unmatched. CDR1 MNHEY and CDR2 SVGAGI come from the germline V gene. CDR3 in DNA: TGTGCCAGCAGAGGACTAGCGGGGGTCAGTGAGCAGTTCTTC. This encodes CASRGLAGVSEQFF.

This chain links TRBV4-1 with TRBJ2-7; 8 nucleotides agree with TRBD1. The trim removed 6 bases at V and 1 base at J, leaving 5 bases unmatched. The CDR3 has 14 amino acids. Germline CDR1 MGHRA, CDR2 YSYEKL. The CDR3 DNA reads as TGCGCCAGCAGAAGGGACAGGCAATCCTACGAGCAGTACTTC. Its translation: CASRRDRQSYEQYF.

The chain carries TRBV3-1 (or the pseudogene TRBV3-2) and TRBJ2-5, with 13 nucleotides matching TRBD2. V lost 0 bases to trimming and J lost 0 bases; unmatched junction nucleotides: 4. The CDR3 totals 18 residues. Germline values: CDR1 LGHDT, CDR2 YNNKEL (reference sequence). The CDR3: CASSQDSGTSGDQETQYF. The CDR3 DNA sequence: TGTGCCAGCAGCCAAGATTCGGGGACTAGCGGGGACCAAGAGACCCAGTACTTC.

The gene calls are TRBV7-3 and TRBJ2-3, with D perhaps matching TRBD1 (5 bases). Germline V gene lookup returns CDR1 SGHTA and CDR2 FQGTGA. The CDR3 is 13 residues long. The ends were cut back, 2 bases at V and 4 bases at J, with 7 bases in the middle. This CDR3 reads CASSLGQADTQYF. CDR3 DNA: TGTGCCAGCAGCTTAGGACAAGCAGATACGCAGTATTTT.

The chain carries TRBV5-1 and TRBJ2-5; possibly TRBD2 for D (6 bases). The germline gives CDR1 SGHRS, CDR2 YFSETQ. CDR3 length: 15 residues. V was trimmed by 3 bases and J by 4 bases, leaving 16 bases between them. CDR3 in amino acids: CASSSRSGGLETQYF. The CDR3 nucleotides read TGCGCCAGCAGCTCCCGGTCCGGGGGACTAGAGACCCAGTACTTC.

The chain is built from TRBV3-1 (or the pseudogene TRBV3-2) and TRBJ2-5, with unresolved D. This CDR3 is 12 amino acids long. Per the germline V gene, CDR1 is LGHDT and CDR2 is YNNKEL (reference sequence). V was shortened by 0 bases and J by 7 bases, with 6 bases between the two germline ends. This CDR3 is CASSQDLGTQYF. Written as DNA, the CDR3 is TGTGCCAGCAGCCAAGATCTGGGGACCCAGTACTTC.

The chain joins TRBV19 to TRBJ1-1; 7 nucleotides line up with TRBD1. The CDR3 length is 14 residues. Germline V gene lookup returns CDR1 LNHDA and CDR2 SQIVND (reference sequence). J was trimmed by 3 bases and V by 7 bases; bases with no gene match: 8. The CDR3 DNA reads TGTGCCAGTATCAGGACTCAGGGGGACACTGAAGCTTTCTTT. Translated, it gives CASIRTQGDTEAFF.

V gene TRBV5-1 combines with J gene TRBJ2-3; 13 nucleotides line up with TRBD2. The CDR3 is 17 residues long. Germline CDR1 SGHRS, CDR2 YFSETQ. V trimming: 4 bases; J trimming: 1 base; junction bases outside the gene matches: 6. CDR3: CASSRGLAGSRTDTQYF. CDR3 nucleotides: TGCGCCAGCAGCAGGGGACTAGCGGGATCGCGCACAGATACGCAGTATTTT.